This T cell receptor (beta chain) was sequenced during a study of T-cell memory formation after mild COVID-19. Comments on this clonotype: What it binds is unknown.

5'RACE with constant-segment primers yielded barcoded, UMI-tagged TCR alpha and TCR beta cDNA libraries. TCRdb re-called the 5' RACE reads with MiXCR, one entry per CDR3 protein. Here the sample spans 200,000 to 250,000 distinct CDR3 sequences, 15% being singletons. Germline V CDR1 and CDR2: SGHRS, YFSETQ. V lost 4 bases to trimming and J lost 9 bases, with 17 bases between them. The CDR3 loop spans 14 amino acids. Study-wide findings and caveats: Clones that got smaller from day 15 to 85 had even CD4/CD8, while clones growing later tipped toward CD4+. Among contracting clones, CD4+ were mainly CM/EM and CD8+ enriched in EMRA. Confirmation of SARS-CoV-2 specificity was lacking for second-wave clones peaking day 37.

The clonotype originates from an adult woman who had mild COVID-19 (a few samples of this study predate the infection). Cell type and time point are not known. V gene TRBV5-1 combines with J gene TRBJ2-1, with D unresolved. The sample comprised PBMCs or a T cell subset sorted from them (not recorded which). Written as DNA, the CDR3 is TGCGCCAGCAGCCCCGAAGTTGGTTTTAGTGAGCAGTTCTTC. Residues: CASSPEVGFSEQFF.